This TCR beta chain emerged from a study of blood T cell repertoires in COVID-19 (dated by TCRdb to 2018 to 2021). Context from the whole study: Samples from collaborators originated in the United States, Italy and Spain and spanned both the acute and convalescent phases of COVID-19. HLA class I and class II types, where available, came from metadata supplied by the sample provider rather than from assay-based typing. Nearly every sample came with metadata listing a de-identified subject ID, COVID-19 status, age in years and sex. A freely available public database, intended as a resource for researchers studying the immune response to SARS-CoV-2, is where the repertoires were released. The samples were drawn from the first 160 participants of the ongoing ImmuneRACE study and from 950 to 1,500 subjects provided by 6 global collaborators. Deeply sampled blood TCRbeta repertoires from subjects exposed to, actively infected with, or recovered from COVID-19 were included in the dataset. The prospective study material was composed of cDNA or gDNA derived from T cells, B-cell-depleted T cells, or PBMCs. On the study overall, not on this receptor specifically: The amount of clinical and demographic metadata varied by source and participant and was provided uncurated.

Worth noting for this clone: Its antigen is not yet known. No per-base quality is available; no much larger clone lies one base away.

TCRbeta CDR3 regions were amplified from genomic DNA using the immunoSEQ Assay, a bias-controlled multiplex PCR. The original pipeline was this. Nucleated cell counts per sample were estimated from amplification of reference gene primers within the assay. To quantify the absolute abundance of each unique TCRbeta CDR3 rearrangement, sequence reads were collapsed and filtered. For each sample, productive Simpson clonality was calculated by taking the square root of Simpson's diversity index across productive rearrangements. The clones in this table, taken by TCRdb from immuneACCESS, are in-frame only. Not every clone is retained; where verified, under half of the shortfall comes from an unresolved V gene, and the cause of the rest is unknown. The V and J calls and clone size were taken over from that table, and D and trimming were inferred from the DNA. The sample has 140,000 or so clones on record, around 90% of them singletons. Jointly, the top ten make up around 5% of the sample.

Including the terminal cysteine and phenylalanine, the CDR3 comprises 14 residues. This entry keeps only the CDR3 DNA: 42 bases, framed from base 1. After removal of 6 bases from V and 9 bases from J, the junction retains 9 bases not matched to a gene. Reading the germline V gene (reference sequence) gives CDR1 SEHNR and CDR2 FQNEAQ. Collaborating institutions collected whole blood in K2EDTA tubes following their own protocols. For TCRbeta analysis, collaborator samples were shipped as frozen whole blood, as isolated PBMCs, or as DNA extracted from either sample type. The sequence was obtained from a human donor in a cohort sampled during active COVID-19. Here the chain combines TRBV7-9 and TRBJ2-4; 9 bases in the middle match TRBD1. What was sequenced was peripheral blood. The base sequence is TGTGCCAGCAGACCGTGGACAGGGGTTAGCATTCAGTACTTC. It translates to CASRPWTGVSIQYF.